This entry lists 3 T cell receptor beta chains sequenced from one sample in a study of shared clonotypes between healthy human individuals. Assay: immunoSEQ multiplex PCR; the TCRdb copy retains only in-frame clones and omits some. The sample holds millions of clones, approximately 90% seen once. Sequencing was done on a sample of naive CD4+ T cells sorted from blood. Subset noted: CD45RA+ positively selected. Receptors originate from a man between 18 and 29 years old in good health.

V usage is TRBV9 and J usage is TRBJ2-5; 9 bases map to TRBD1. CDR3 length: 14 residues. Germline V CDR1 and CDR2: SGDLS, YYNGEE. V was pared by 3 bases and J by 4 bases, with 4 bases of the junction left unmatched. CDR3 bases: TGTGCCAGCAGCGGAGACAGGGGGGGAGAGACCCAGTACTTC. Its translation is CASSGDRGGETQYF. Full variable domain (outside the CDR3, taken from reference TRBV9 and TRBJ2-5): DSGVTQTPKHLITATGQRVTLRCSPRSGDLSVYWYQQSLDQGLQFLIQYYNGEERAKGNILERFSAQQFPDLHSELNLSSLELGDSALYFCASSGDRGGETQYFGPGTRLLVL.

The V call is TRBV6-5, the J call TRBJ2-7; D could derive from TRBD1 or TRBD2 (6 bases each). Trimming took 9 bases from V and 0 from J, leaving 12 bases between them. This CDR3 spans 13 amino acids. The germline V gene encodes CDR1 MNHEY and CDR2 SVGAGI. CDR3 residues: CASWGRDSYEQYF. In DNA form, the CDR3 reads TGTGCCAGTTGGGGGCGGGACTCCTACGAGCAGTACTTC.

For this clone: Other DNA sequences of this sample code for an identical CDR3. The J gene is TRBJ1-5, the V gene TRBV2; a weak D match, TRBD1 (6 bases). CDR3 length: 13 amino acids. Germline V gene data show CDR1 as SNHLY and CDR2 as FYNNEI. V was clipped by 6 bases and J by 4 bases, with 10 bases between them. CDR3 protein: CASSVQGNQPQHF. In nucleotides, the CDR3 is TGTGCCAGCAGCGTACAGGGAAATCAGCCCCAGCATTTT.